The clone carrying this TCR beta chain showed up just a few times. This sample was included in a study of blood T cell repertoires in COVID-19. Study at large: The United States, Italy and Spain supplied acute and convalescent COVID-19 samples. The cDNA or gDNA used as material had been derived from T cells, B-cell-depleted T cells, or PBMCs.

Per the original methods: Reference gene primers were amplified, and this amplification served to estimate nucleated cell counts. Using immunoSEQ multiplex PCR, the repertoire was profiled, and TCRdb retains in-frame clones only, with some absent. The V and J calls and clone size come from that table; D and trimming were worked out from the DNA. The sample shows about 140,000 clones, roughly 80% of them seen only once. The sample comprised peripheral blood. The receptor was isolated from a woman in her forties or fifties with active or convalescent COVID-19.

In DNA, the CDR3 is TGCGCCAGCAGTCACCCCCCACAGGGAGAGCAGGCGACTTTCTTT. Protein sequence: CASSHPPQGEQATFF. This chain links TRBV23-1 with TRBJ1-1; D might be TRBD1 (6 bases). TRBV23-1 is identified as an open reading frame with a role that is uncertain. The CDR3 contains 15 residues. Trimming shortened V by 3 bases and J by 12 bases, and 23 bases separated the two germline ends.